In this sample, the clone carrying this TCR beta chain turned up a few times. Its specificity is not known. A TCRbeta library incorporating unique molecular identifiers was prepared. TCRdb independently ran MiXCR on the PCR reads; one entry per CDR3 protein. The data show 450,000 to 700,000 distinct CDR3 sequences, about a quarter seen once. This record belongs to a study of T-cell reconstitution after alpha-beta-depleted transplantation in children. Points from the study as a whole: Most T-cell counts and diversity one year after the transplant came from T cells that were newly produced.

In germline, CDR1 is SGHVS, CDR2 FQNEAQ. The V gene end was trimmed by 1 base and the J gene end by 5 bases; junction bases not matched to a gene: 15. The CDR3 sequence is 18 residues long. This chain links TRBV7-8 with TRBJ2-3; 7 nucleotides match TRBD1. Specimen: PBMCs, collected before TCRalphabeta/CD19-depleted stem cell transplant. The clonotype was recovered from a boy under two years old with Wiskott-Aldrich syndrome, due to receive a stem cell transplant. CDR3 nucleotides: TGTGCCAGCAGCTTAGGTCGATTTGAGAGGGGGCGAGGAGATACGCAGTATTTT. Protein: CASSLGRFERGRGDTQYF.